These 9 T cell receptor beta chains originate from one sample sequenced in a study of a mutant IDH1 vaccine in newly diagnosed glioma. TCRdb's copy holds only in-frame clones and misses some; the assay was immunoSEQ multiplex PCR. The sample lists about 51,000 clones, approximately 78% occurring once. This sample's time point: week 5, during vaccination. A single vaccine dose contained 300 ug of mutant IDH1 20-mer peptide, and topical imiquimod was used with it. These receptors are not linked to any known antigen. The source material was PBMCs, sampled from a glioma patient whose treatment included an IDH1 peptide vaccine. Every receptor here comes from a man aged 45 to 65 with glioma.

This chain's CDR3 is CASSPPGVMNTEAFF. CDR3 nucleotides: TGTGCCAGCTCACCACCCGGCGTCATGAACACTGAAGCTTTCTTT. The chain is built from TRBV18 and TRBJ1-1; the D is unclear. In germline, CDR1 is KGHSH, CDR2 LQKENI. V lost 0 bases to trimming and J lost 0 bases, with 8 bases between them. The CDR3 contains 15 residues.

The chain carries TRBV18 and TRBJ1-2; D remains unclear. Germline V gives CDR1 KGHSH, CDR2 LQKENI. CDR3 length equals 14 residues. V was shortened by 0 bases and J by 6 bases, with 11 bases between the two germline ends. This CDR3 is CASSPPDVLDGYTF. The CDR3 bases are TGTGCCAGCTCACCACCGGACGTCTTAGATGGCTACACCTTC.

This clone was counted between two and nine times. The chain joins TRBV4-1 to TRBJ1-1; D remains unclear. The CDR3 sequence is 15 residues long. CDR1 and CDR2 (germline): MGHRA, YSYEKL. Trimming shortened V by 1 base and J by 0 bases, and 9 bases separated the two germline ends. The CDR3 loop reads CASSQVSLLNTEAFF. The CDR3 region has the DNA TGCGCCAGCAGCCAAGTCAGCCTATTGAACACTGAAGCTTTCTTT.

The CDR3 here is CASSDSGGAEQFF. The DNA of the CDR3 is TGTGCCAGCAGCGATTCGGGTGGGGCTGAGCAGTTCTTC. The chain has TRBV2 and TRBJ2-1, with D perhaps TRBD1 (5 bases). Between the trimmed V and J ends, which lost 6 bases and 9 bases, there was a span of 15 bases. This CDR3 comprises 13 residues. Germline CDR1 reads SNHLY; CDR2 reads FYNNEI. Using reference TRBV2 and TRBJ2-1 for the parts outside the CDR3, the full variable domain is EPEVTQTPSHQVTQMGQEVILRCVPISNHLYFYWYRQILGQKVEFLVSFYNNEISEKSEIFDDQFSVERPDGSNFTLKIRSTKLEDSAMYFCASSDSGGAEQFFGPGTRLTVL.

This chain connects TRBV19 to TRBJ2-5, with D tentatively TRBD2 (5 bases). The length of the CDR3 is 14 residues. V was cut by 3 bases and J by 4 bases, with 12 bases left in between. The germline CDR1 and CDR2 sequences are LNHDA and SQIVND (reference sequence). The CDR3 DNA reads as TGTGCCAGTAGTATCTCGAGGAGGAGAGAGACCCAGTACTTC. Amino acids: CASSISRRRETQYF.

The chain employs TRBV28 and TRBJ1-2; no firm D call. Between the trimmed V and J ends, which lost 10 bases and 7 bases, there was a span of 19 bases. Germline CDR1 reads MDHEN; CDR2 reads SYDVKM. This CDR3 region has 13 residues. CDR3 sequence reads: CATQETQRIGYTF. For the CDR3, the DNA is TGTGCCACCCAGGAGACTCAGAGGATTGGCTACACCTTC.

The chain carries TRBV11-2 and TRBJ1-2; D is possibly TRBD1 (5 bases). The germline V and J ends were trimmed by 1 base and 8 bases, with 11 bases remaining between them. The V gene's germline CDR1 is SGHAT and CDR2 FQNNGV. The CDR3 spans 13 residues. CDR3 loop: CASSLGQGKGYTF. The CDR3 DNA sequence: TGTGCCAGCAGCTTAGGGCAGGGCAAAGGCTACACCTTC.

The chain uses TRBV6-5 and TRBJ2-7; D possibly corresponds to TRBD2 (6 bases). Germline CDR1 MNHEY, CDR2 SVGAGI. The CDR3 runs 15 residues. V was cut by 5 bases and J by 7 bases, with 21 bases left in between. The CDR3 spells CASSPPGLESKEQYF. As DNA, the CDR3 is TGTGCCAGCAGTCCCCCGGGACTGGAGTCTAAGGAGCAGTACTTC.

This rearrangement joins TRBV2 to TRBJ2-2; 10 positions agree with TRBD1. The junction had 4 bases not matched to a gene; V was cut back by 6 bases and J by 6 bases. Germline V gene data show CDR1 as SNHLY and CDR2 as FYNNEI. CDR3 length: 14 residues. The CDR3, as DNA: TGTGCCAGCAGGACAGGGGGCTCGCCCGGGGAGCTGTTTTTT. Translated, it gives CASRTGGSPGELFF. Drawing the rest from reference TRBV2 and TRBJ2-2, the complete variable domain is EPEVTQTPSHQVTQMGQEVILRCVPISNHLYFYWYRQILGQKVEFLVSFYNNEISEKSEIFDDQFSVERPDGSNFTLKIRSTKLEDSAMYFCASRTGGSPGELFFGEGSRLTVL.